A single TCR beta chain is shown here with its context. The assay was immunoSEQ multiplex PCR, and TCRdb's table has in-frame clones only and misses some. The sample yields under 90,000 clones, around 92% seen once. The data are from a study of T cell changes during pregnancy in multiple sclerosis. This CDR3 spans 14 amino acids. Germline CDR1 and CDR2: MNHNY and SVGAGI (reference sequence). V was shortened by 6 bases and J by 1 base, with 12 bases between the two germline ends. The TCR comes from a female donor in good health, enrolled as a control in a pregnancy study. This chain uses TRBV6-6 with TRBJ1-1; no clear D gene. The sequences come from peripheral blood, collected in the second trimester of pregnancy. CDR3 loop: CASRSRVGNTEAFF. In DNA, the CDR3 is TGTGCCAGCAGGTCGAGGGTGGGGAACACTGAAGCTTTCTTT.